Ten or more counts support the clone carrying this T cell receptor (beta chain). The antigen remains undetermined. The data originate from a study of T-cell reconstitution after alpha-beta-depleted transplantation in children. Study observations and caveats: Several patients had high TCRbeta diversity at day 60; it came from surviving recipient T cells and thymic progenitors.

TCRbeta library preparation incorporated unique molecular identifiers. From the PCR reads, TCRdb called clonotypes with MiXCR, one entry per CDR3 protein. The sample has approximately 210,000 distinct CDR3 sequences; approximately 15% are singletons. The J segment lost 8 bases and the V segment lost 0 bases, leaving 3 bases of the junction unmatched. Germline V lookup: CDR1 SGDLS, CDR2 YYNGEE. This CDR3 has 14 amino acids. The gene calls are TRBV9 and TRBJ2-1; TRBD2 matches at 9 bases. Here the sequenced sample was PBMCs, mostly from graft donor cells, taken 360 days after TCRalphabeta/CD19-depleted stem cell transplant. The sequence derives from a male patient under 10 years old who had a stem cell transplant for acute lymphoblastic leukemia, so the T cells may come from the graft donor. CDR3: CASSVEPSGDEQFF. CDR3 sequence (DNA): TGTGCCAGCAGCGTAGAGCCTAGCGGGGATGAGCAGTTCTTC.